This TCR beta chain was sequenced in a study of TIL therapy for anti-PD-1-resistant metastatic lung cancer (dated by TCRdb to about 2021). In terms of the full investigation: Tumors were harvested prior to any PD-1/PD-L1 blockade, after which nivolumab was administered to patients, and lymphodepletion, expanded TIL infusion and IL-2 were given to patients who progressed. T cell receptor beta sequencing of tumor and peripheral blood served to follow clonotypes across the tumor, the expanded TIL product, and serial blood samples. Enrolled patients had a median age of about 53 years (range 38-75) and a median tumor PD-L1 proportion score of around 6%. The cohort was predominantly lung adenocarcinoma, with a handful of EGFR-mutant and two ALK-rearranged tumors, and half of patients were current or former smokers. Across the cohort, whole-exome sequencing showed a median non-synonymous tumor mutation burden of more than 1.3 mutations per megabase.

The time point label here, explained by the study, means: pre-treatment sample, taken before nivolumab and TIL therapy. Adults with stage 4 NSCLC were enrolled from October 2017 to January 2020 in a dual-center phase I trial. Samples were obtained from a single-arm, open-label phase I trial in which tumor-infiltrating lymphocyte therapy with nivolumab was evaluated in advanced non-small cell lung cancer. Blood mononuclear cells from EDTA tubes were isolated by Ficoll gradient, snap-frozen as pellets, and DNA was extracted with a Qiagen mini-prep kit. Clipping removes 6 bases from V and 0 bases from J, with 2 as the unmatched junction base count. The germline V gene encodes CDR1 KGHSH and CDR2 LQKENI. From the cysteine through the phenylalanine, the CDR3 covers 13 amino acids. Only CDR3 DNA is held: 39 bases, read in frame from base 1. The immunoSEQ v3 hsTCRB kit was used to amplify TCR beta CDR3 regions from genomic DNA through bias-controlled multiplex PCR. An Illumina NextSeq 500 was used to sequence the TCR libraries, reaching approximately 2.1 million read pairs at survey level or roughly 4.5-6.5 million at deep level. As for how the authors treated the data: The immunoSEQ Analyzer software assigned V, D and J genes, filtered out non-productive sequences, and reported clonality. To compare repertoires between infused TIL and blood, productive Simpson clonality was used along with the Morisita overlap index of productive TRB rearrangements. Absolute clonotype counts in blood were estimated by multiplying the lymphocyte count by the CD3+ fraction and by the productive frequency of the clone. Here the immuneACCESS table is served through TCRdb, limited to in-frame sequences with V and J called. Missing clones are a known gap in these copies; in checked studies unresolved V genes cover under half, and the rest lacks a known reason. Clonal size and the V and J genes are those of that table, whereas D and trimming came from the DNA. The sample data list about 43,000 clones, and around 80% of these were observed just once. Over 12% of the sample goes to the ten largest clones.

About this clone: Which antigen it targets is not known. No per-base quality is available; no much larger clone lies one base away.

What the work shows at the level of the full study, not this receptor alone: Generalizability was limited because the cohort was highly selected, with more treatment-naive, never-smoker and oncogene-addicted patients included than is typical. The study protocol defined all tumor marker inferences as exploratory. Clonotypes from the infused TIL partially replaced the baseline peripheral repertoire and then declined over months, and persistence showed no apparent association with response.

The sequence joins TRBV18 to TRBJ2-7; TRBD1 matches 7 bases in the middle. This TCR derives from a man in his 70s with non-small cell lung cancer. The specimen was blood, collected at baseline. At the DNA level, the sequence is TGTGCCAGCTCCGGGGACAGCTCCTACGAGCAGTACTTC. It specifies CASSGDSSYEQYF.